This record looks at one T cell receptor (beta chain) sequence and its context. The antigen is unknown. The data stem from a study of cytomegalovirus exposure and HLA in healthy donors. The PCR employed 60 Vbeta primers together with 13 Jbeta primers. Profiled with immunoSEQ multiplex PCR; TCRdb holds only in-frame clones, not every one. The repertoire holds under 150,000 clones, with approximately 80% as singletons. Study-wide points: Cytomegalovirus status was reportedly diagnosed by the classifier with high sensitivity and specificity. Analysis performed later showed TCR beta chains linked to HLA being more clonally expanded than equally common others. In a later analysis, TCR beta V- and J-gene trimming was associated with a missense DCLRE1C variant. Earlier analysis looked at TCR beta V segments, and most were productive about 87% or about 30% of the time.

There are 14 residues in the CDR3. The germline V gene encodes CDR1 LNHDA and CDR2 SQIVND (reference sequence). The V and J ends lost 5 bases and 5 bases, in that order; junction bases with no gene match: 6. This TCR derives from a male donor in good health and CMV-seronegative. Input material: PBMCs. The chain joins TRBV19 to TRBJ2-5; 9 bases line up with TRBD1. The CDR3 DNA is TGTGCCAGTAGTGTGGGGACAGGGTCCGAGACCCAGTACTTC. Its translation: CASSVGTGSETQYF.